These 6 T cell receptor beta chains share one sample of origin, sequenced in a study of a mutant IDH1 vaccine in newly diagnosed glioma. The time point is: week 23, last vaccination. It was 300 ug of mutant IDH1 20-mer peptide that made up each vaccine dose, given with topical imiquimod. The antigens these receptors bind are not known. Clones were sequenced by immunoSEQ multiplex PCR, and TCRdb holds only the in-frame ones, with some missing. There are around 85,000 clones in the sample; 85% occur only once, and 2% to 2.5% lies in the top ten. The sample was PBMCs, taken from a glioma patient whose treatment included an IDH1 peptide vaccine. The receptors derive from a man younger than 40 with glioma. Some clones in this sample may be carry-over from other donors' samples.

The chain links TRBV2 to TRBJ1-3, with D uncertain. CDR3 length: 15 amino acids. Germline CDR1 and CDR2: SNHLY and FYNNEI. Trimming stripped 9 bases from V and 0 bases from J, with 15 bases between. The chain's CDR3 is CASTVEAVSGNTIYF. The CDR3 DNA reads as TGTGCCAGTACGGTTGAGGCTGTCTCTGGAAACACCATATATTTT.

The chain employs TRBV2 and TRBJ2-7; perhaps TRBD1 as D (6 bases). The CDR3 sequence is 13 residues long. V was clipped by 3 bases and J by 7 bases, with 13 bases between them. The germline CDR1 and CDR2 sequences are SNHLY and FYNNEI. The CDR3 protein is CASSDRGLREQYF. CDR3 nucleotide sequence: TGTGCCAGCAGTGATAGGGGGTTGCGGGAGCAGTACTTC. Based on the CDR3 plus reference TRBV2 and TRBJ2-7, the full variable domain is EPEVTQTPSHQVTQMGQEVILRCVPISNHLYFYWYRQILGQKVEFLVSFYNNEISEKSEIFDDQFSVERPDGSNFTLKIRSTKLEDSAMYFCASSDRGLREQYFGPGTRLTVT.

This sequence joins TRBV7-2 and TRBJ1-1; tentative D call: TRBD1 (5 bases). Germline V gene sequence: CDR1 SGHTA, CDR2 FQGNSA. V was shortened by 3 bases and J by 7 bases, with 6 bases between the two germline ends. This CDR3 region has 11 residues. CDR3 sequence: CASSFDSEAFF. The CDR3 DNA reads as TGTGCCAGCAGCTTCGACAGTGAAGCTTTCTTT. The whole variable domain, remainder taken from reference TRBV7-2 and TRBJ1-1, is GAGVSQSPSNKVTEKGKDVELRCDPISGHTALYWYRQSLGQGLEFLIYFQGNSAPDKSGLPSDRFSAERTGGSVSTLTIQRTQQEDSAVYLCASSFDSEAFFGQGTRLTVV.

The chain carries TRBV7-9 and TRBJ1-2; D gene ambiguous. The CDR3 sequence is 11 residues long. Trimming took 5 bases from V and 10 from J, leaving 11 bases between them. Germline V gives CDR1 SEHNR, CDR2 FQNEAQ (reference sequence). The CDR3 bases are TGTGCCAGCAGCCCAGAAGTCACCTACACCTTC. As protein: CASSPEVTYTF.

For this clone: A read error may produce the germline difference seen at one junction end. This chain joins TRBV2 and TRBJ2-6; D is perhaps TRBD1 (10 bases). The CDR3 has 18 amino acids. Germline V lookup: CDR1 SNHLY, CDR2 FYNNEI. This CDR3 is CASSDPRQGAGGANVLAF. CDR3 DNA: TGTGCCAGCAGTGACCCGAGACAGGGGGCGGGAGGGGCCAACGTCCTGGCTTTC.

CDR3 sequence reads: CASSQDTPGAEYEQYF. The CDR3 nucleotides are TGTGCCAGCAGCCAAGATACGCCGGGGGCGGAATACGAGCAGTACTTC. The rearrangement links TRBV4-2 to TRBJ2-7; the D gene could be TRBD1 or TRBD2 (6 bases each). This CDR3 region has 16 residues. V gave up 0 bases and J gave up 4 bases, with 16 bases separating them. CDR1 is LGHNA, CDR2 YNFKEQ, per germline.